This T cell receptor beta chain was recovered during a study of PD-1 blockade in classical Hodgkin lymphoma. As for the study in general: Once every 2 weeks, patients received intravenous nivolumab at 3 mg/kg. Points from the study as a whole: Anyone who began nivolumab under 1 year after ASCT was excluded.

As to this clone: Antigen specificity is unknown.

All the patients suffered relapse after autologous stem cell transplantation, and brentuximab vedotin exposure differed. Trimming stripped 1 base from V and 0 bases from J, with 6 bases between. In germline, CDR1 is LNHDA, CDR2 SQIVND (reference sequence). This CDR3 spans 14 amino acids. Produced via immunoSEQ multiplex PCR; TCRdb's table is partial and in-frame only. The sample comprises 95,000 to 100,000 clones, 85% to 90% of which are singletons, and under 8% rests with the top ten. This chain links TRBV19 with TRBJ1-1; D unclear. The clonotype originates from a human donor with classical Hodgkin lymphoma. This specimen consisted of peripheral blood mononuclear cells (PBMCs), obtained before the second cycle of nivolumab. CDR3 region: CASSIGALNTEAFF. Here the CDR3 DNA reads TGTGCCAGTAGTATAGGGGCCCTGAACACTGAAGCTTTCTTT. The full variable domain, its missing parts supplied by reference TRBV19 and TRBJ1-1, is DGGITQSPKYLFRKEGQNVTLSCEQNLNHDAMYWYRQDPGQGLRLIYYSQIVNDFQKGDIAEGYSVSREKKESFPLTVTSAQKNPTAFYLCASSIGALNTEAFFGQGTRLTVV.